Each of the 7 T cell receptor beta chains below was sequenced from the same sample in a study of spatial heterogeneity in lung cancer. Time point specified: sample taken at primary tumor resection. TCRdb reprocessed the 5' RACE reads via MiXCR and lists one record per CDR3 protein. The data hold fewer than 65,000 distinct CDR3 sequences, with nearly 6.5% observed a single time. Sequenced material: PBMCs, taken at surgery. The receptors shown here come from a female donor with early-stage non-small cell lung cancer.

In this sample, this clonotype turned up many times. The chain has TRBV6-2 or TRBV6-3 and TRBJ1-1, with no clear D. There are 16 residues in the CDR3. Trimming left V 0 bases short and J 1 base short, with 12 bases between. CDR1 and CDR2 from the germline V gene are MNHEY and SVGEGT. The chain's CDR3 is CASSYSFGTSNTEAFF. The CDR3 DNA sequence: TGTGCCAGCAGTTACTCGTTCGGCACATCGAACACTGAAGCTTTCTTT.

This rearrangement joins TRBV5-4 to TRBJ2-7; D is unresolved. Germline lookup yields CDR1 SGHNT and CDR2 YYREEE (reference sequence). The CDR3 loop spans 13 amino acids. The ends were cut back, 4 bases at V and 5 bases at J, with 13 bases in the middle. CDR3 coding DNA: TGTGCCAGCAGCCTAGATGCGGTGAACGAGCAGTACTTC. This gives the protein CASSLDAVNEQYF.

This clonotype was detected many times. The chain combines TRBV5-5 with TRBJ2-2; 7 bases agree with TRBD1. Looked up from germline, CDR1 is SGHKS and CDR2 is YYEKEE (reference sequence). This CDR3 is 16 amino acids long. V lost 0 bases to trimming and J lost 5 bases; unmatched junction nucleotides: 7. CDR3 DNA sequence: TGTGCCAGCAGCTTGGGACAGGGCAAGATGACCGGGGAGCTGTTTTTT. Amino acid sequence: CASSLGQGKMTGELFF.

V gene TRBV20-1 combines with J gene TRBJ2-7; TRBD2 matches 9 bases. Germline assignment: CDR1 DFQATT and CDR2 SNEGSKA (reference sequence). The V gene end was trimmed by 6 bases and the J gene end by 6 bases; junction bases not matched to a gene: 12. The CDR3 covers 14 residues. The CDR3 coding sequence is TGCAGTGCGAGGGGACTAGCTGATGGAGGCGAGCAGTACTTC. Its protein product is CSARGLADGGEQYF.

The chain carries TRBV28 and TRBJ1-2; D call uncertain. Germline CDR1 is MDHEN and CDR2 is SYDVKM. This CDR3 is built from 13 residues. The germline V and J ends were trimmed by 7 bases and 4 bases, with 13 bases remaining between them. The CDR3 reads CASTPRALYGYTF. The DNA of the CDR3 is TGTGCCAGCACGCCGCGAGCCCTCTATGGCTACACCTTC.

This clonotype showed up many times. The V gene is TRBV20-1, the J gene TRBJ1-1; 8 bases fit TRBD1. Trimming cost V 5 bases and J 4 bases; bases outside gene matches: 6. CDR1 and CDR2 (germline): DFQATT, SNEGSKA (reference sequence). The CDR3 is 13 residues long. The DNA of the CDR3 is TGCAGTGCTGGTTACGGACAGGGCACTGAAGCTTTCTTT. Protein sequence: CSAGYGQGTEAFF.

At least ten counts were recorded for this clonotype. This chain uses TRBV27 with TRBJ1-3; TRBD1 agrees at 8 bases. CDR3 length: 13 amino acids. Germline V gene lookup returns CDR1 MNHEY and CDR2 SMNVEV (reference sequence). Trimming cost V 8 bases and J 3 bases; bases outside gene matches: 3. The CDR3 spells CASRTGGGNTIYF. In DNA form, the CDR3 reads TGTGCCAGCCGCACAGGGGGTGGAAACACCATATATTTT.